The 20 T cell receptor beta chains below come from one sample, sequenced in a study of cytomegalovirus exposure and HLA in healthy donors. The PCR was carried out with 60 Vbeta primers and 13 Jbeta primers. Sequencing was performed with immunoSEQ multiplex PCR; in TCRdb, only in-frame clones are kept and a portion is missing. The sample has around 110,000 clones, 9.5% seen once. Specimen: PBMCs. These receptor sequences come from a young man in good health and CMV-seronegative.

CDR3 protein: CASRGRGANEKLFF. DNA for the CDR3: TGCGCCAGCAGGGGCAGGGGAGCGAATGAAAAACTGTTTTTT. The chain employs TRBV5-1 and TRBJ1-4, with D possibly matching TRBD1 (6 bases). V lost 5 bases, J lost 5 bases, and 13 bases lay in between. Germline V lookup: CDR1 SGHRS, CDR2 YFSETQ. There are 14 residues in the CDR3.

This chain joins TRBV4-1 and TRBJ1-2; no definite D call. The CDR3 is 17 residues long. V dropped 3 bases and J dropped 0 bases, with 17 bases sitting between them. CDR1 and CDR2 from the germline V gene are MGHRA and YSYEKL. CDR3 residues: CASSHRGSGPTNYGYTF. DNA for the CDR3: TGCGCCAGCAGCCACCGGGGTTCCGGGCCAACTAACTATGGCTACACCTTC.

This sequence joins TRBV19 and TRBJ2-5; tentatively, D is TRBD1 (5 bases). The CDR3 extends over 14 amino acids. Germline V CDR1 and CDR2: LNHDA, SQIVND (reference sequence). The V gene lost 3 bases and the J gene lost 4 bases, with 12 bases spanning the gap. In DNA, the CDR3 is TGTGCCAGTAGTATCCCCAGGGCTGGAGAGACCCAGTACTTC. The encoded protein is CASSIPRAGETQYF.

The chain couples TRBV10-3 to TRBJ1-1; 11 bases line up with TRBD1. This CDR3 is built from 16 residues. Germline V lookup: CDR1 ENHRY, CDR2 SYGVKD. The V segment lost 2 bases and the J segment 5 bases; nucleotides outside the gene matches: 7. CDR3: CAISEPFRDRGTEAFF. As DNA, the CDR3 is TGTGCCATCAGTGAGCCCTTCCGGGACAGGGGGACTGAAGCTTTCTTT.

Note on this clone: Germline and junction disagree at one end, which may indicate a read error. The rearrangement uses TRBV7-7 and TRBJ1-1; tentatively, D is TRBD1 (6 bases). Germline CDR1 and CDR2: SSHAT and FNYEAQ (reference sequence). CDR3 length equals 13 residues. CDR3 in DNA: TGTACTAGCAGTTTATCCCGGGACACTCAAGCTTTCTTT. Protein sequence: CTSSLSRDTQAFF. The complete variable domain, with remaining parts taken from reference TRBV7-7 and TRBJ1-1, reads GAGVSQSPRYKVTKRGQDVTLRCDPISSHATLYWYQQALGQGPEFLTYFNYEAQPDKSGLPSDRFSAERPEGSISTLTIQRTEQRDSAMYRCTSSLSRDTQAFFGQGTRLTVV.

This clone occurred a few times. V gene TRBV11-2 combines with J gene TRBJ2-7, with 9 bases lining up with TRBD2. Germline CDR1 SGHAT, CDR2 FQNNGV. The CDR3 has 14 residues. V shed 0 bases, J shed 10 bases, and the junction held 7 bases outside the gene matches. The CDR3 sequence: CASSLDLVLAGQYF. As DNA, the CDR3 is TGTGCCAGCAGCTTAGATCTCGTACTAGCGGGCCAGTACTTC.

The chain recombines TRBV2 with TRBJ1-1; D gene uncertain. This CDR3 comprises 12 residues. Trimming removed 3 bases from V and 6 bases from J, with 8 bases in between. Germline loops: CDR1 SNHLY, CDR2 FYNNEI. In DNA form, the CDR3 reads TGTGCCAGCAGTGACCCGCGGGCTGAAGCTTTCTTT. As protein: CASSDPRAEAFF.

The rearrangement uses TRBV5-6 and TRBJ1-5; 8 bases agree with TRBD1. Germline V lookup: CDR1 SGHDT, CDR2 YYEEEE. The CDR3 is 15 residues long. V was pared by 4 bases and J by 2 bases, with 5 bases of the junction left unmatched. Here the CDR3 reads CASSVTGVGNQPQHF. The DNA for the CDR3 is TGTGCCAGCAGCGTGACAGGGGTGGGCAATCAGCCCCAGCATTTT.

This clone turned up a few times. The gene calls are TRBV18 and TRBJ1-4; 7 bases map to TRBD1. Germline-derived CDR1 and CDR2 are KGHSH and LQKENI. V was pared by 4 bases and J by 3 bases, with 5 bases of the junction left unmatched. This CDR3 has 15 amino acids. The CDR3 DNA sequence: TGTGCCAGCTCACGACTACAGGGGCCTAATGAAAAACTGTTTTTT. This codes for CASSRLQGPNEKLFF.

The genes are TRBV25-1 and TRBJ1-2; 10 nucleotides line up with TRBD1. With V trimmed by 3 bases and J by 8 bases, 12 bases remained unmatched. The V gene's germline CDR1 is MGHDK and CDR2 SYGVNS. The CDR3 runs 16 residues. CDR3 nucleotide sequence: TGTGCCAGCAGTGACCCCTCGGACAGGGGGGCCTTCGGCTACACCTTC. It specifies CASSDPSDRGAFGYTF.

This chain uses TRBV30 with TRBJ2-7; a possible D gene is TRBD1 (5 bases). Germline assignment: CDR1 GTSNPN and CDR2 SVGIG (reference sequence). The CDR3 spans 16 residues. Trimming took off 1 base at V and 1 base at J, with 17 bases between the two ends. The CDR3 spells CAWSDGFQGTSYEQYF. CDR3 sequence (DNA): TGTGCCTGGAGTGACGGTTTTCAGGGCACTTCCTACGAGCAGTACTTC.

This chain joins TRBV9 and TRBJ2-5, with D perhaps matching TRBD2 (6 bases). This CDR3 contains 14 residues. CDR1 and CDR2 from the germline V gene are SGDLS and YYNGEE. The V gene lost 0 bases and the J gene lost 5 bases, with 11 bases spanning the gap. CDR3 coding DNA: TGTGCCAGCAGCGTAGTCCCAGGGAGGGAGACCCAGTACTTC. Its protein product is CASSVVPGRETQYF. The full variable domain, in which reference TRBV9 and TRBJ2-5 provide the parts outside the CDR3, is DSGVTQTPKHLITATGQRVTLRCSPRSGDLSVYWYQQSLDQGLQFLIQYYNGEERAKGNILERFSAQQFPDLHSELNLSSLELGDSALYFCASSVVPGRETQYFGPGTRLLVL.

This chain connects TRBV29-1 to TRBJ2-7; 10 bases are shared with TRBD1. The CDR3 length is 14 residues. The ends lost 6 bases at V and 3 bases at J; junction bases unmatched: 8. Germline V gene data show CDR1 as SQVTM and CDR2 as ANQGSEA. For the CDR3, the DNA is TGCAGCGTGGGCCCGGGACAGGGGAACTACGAGCAGTACTTC. Residues: CSVGPGQGNYEQYF.

The sample holds a few counts of this clone. This rearrangement joins TRBV7-9 to TRBJ1-1; D ambiguous. CDR3 length: 14 amino acids. V was clipped by 2 bases and J by 2 bases, with 9 bases between them. The germline CDR1 and CDR2 sequences are SEHNR and FQNEAQ (reference sequence). In DNA, the CDR3 is TGTGCCAGCAGCTTAACAGCCACCAACACTGAAGCTTTCTTT. Amino acid sequence: CASSLTATNTEAFF.

This clone was observed a few times. CDR3 loop: CASSEEGTAGTQYF. CDR3 DNA: TGTGCCAGCAGTGAAGAGGGGACTGCAGGAACGCAGTATTTT. The chain employs TRBV6-1 and TRBJ2-3, with D possibly matching TRBD2 (6 bases). Germline values: CDR1 MNHNS, CDR2 SASEGT. This CDR3 is built from 14 residues. Trimming removed 1 base from V and 9 bases from J, with 14 bases in between.

This clone was seen only a few times. The rearrangement uses TRBV5-6 and TRBJ2-5, with D unresolved. Trimming left V 1 base short and J 11 bases short, with 18 bases between. Germline V gene lookup returns CDR1 SGHDT and CDR2 YYEEEE. CDR3 length equals 14 residues. The CDR3 here is CASSLSGYSTSQYF. CDR3 sequence (DNA): TGTGCCAGCAGCTTGTCAGGCTACTCTACGTCGCAGTACTTC.

This clone turned up a few times. The sample carries other DNA sequences with the same CDR3. CDR3 DNA sequence: TGTGCCAGCAGCCTGGGACTAGCGGGAGGACCGGAGACCCAGTACTTC. This gives the protein CASSLGLAGGPETQYF. The gene calls are TRBV7-9 and TRBJ2-5; the match to TRBD2 covers 15 bases. The trim removed 5 bases at V and 5 bases at J, leaving 6 bases unmatched. CDR1 and CDR2 (germline): SEHNR, FQNEAQ (reference sequence). The CDR3 runs to 16 residues.

This clone was recorded a few times. The chain employs TRBV19 and TRBJ2-2, with D perhaps TRBD1 (5 bases). This CDR3 has 15 amino acids. V was trimmed by 7 bases and J by 5 bases, leaving 17 bases between them. Per germline, CDR1 LNHDA and CDR2 SQIVND (reference sequence). The CDR3 nucleotides are TGTGCCAGTACCCCCCAGGCAGGGTGGACCGGGGAGCTGTTTTTT. It translates to CASTPQAGWTGELFF. Full variable domain (rest looked up from reference TRBV19 and TRBJ2-2): DGGITQSPKYLFRKEGQNVTLSCEQNLNHDAMYWYRQDPGQGLRLIYYSQIVNDFQKGDIAEGYSVSREKKESFPLTVTSAQKNPTAFYLCASTPQAGWTGELFFGEGSRLTVL.

This clone was seen a few times. This sequence joins TRBV19 and TRBJ2-7; 9 bases are a match to TRBD1. The CDR3 runs to 15 residues. Germline V gene sequence: CDR1 LNHDA, CDR2 SQIVND (reference sequence). J gave up 5 bases and V 8 bases, and 13 bases lay outside the gene matches. CDR3 amino acids: CASLGPGTGSNEQYF. DNA of the CDR3: TGTGCCAGTCTCGGCCCCGGGACAGGGTCAAACGAGCAGTACTTC.

The chain has TRBV27 and TRBJ2-3; TRBD2 aligns across 8 bases. The CDR3 covers 16 residues. The V and J ends lost 8 bases and 3 bases, in that order; junction bases with no gene match: 13. CDR1 and CDR2 from the germline V gene are MNHEY and SMNVEV (reference sequence). Here the CDR3 reads CASSSEFGLATDTQYF. In DNA form, the CDR3 reads TGTGCCAGCTCCTCGGAATTTGGACTAGCAACAGATACGCAGTATTTT.